Below are 22 T cell receptor beta chains sequenced from a single sample in a study of tumor-infiltrating lymphocytes in primary liver carcinoma. Both RNA and DNA were isolated together from approximately 22-30 mg of bulk tissue that had not been sorted. TCR beta cDNA was reverse-transcribed from about 0.45 ug of total RNA. The reaction used a constant-region primer and ProtoScript II reverse transcriptase. ARM-PCR was slightly modified, and three nested multiplex PCR rounds with it gave rise to the TCR beta libraries. Rounds one and two of PCR, each of about 10 cycles, were primed with TRBV1-TRBV30 forward primers and a C-beta reverse primer. MiXCR, applied by TCRdb to the multiplex PCR reads, yields one record per CDR3 protein. The sample lists around 100,000 distinct CDR3 sequences; 55% to 75% were seen once. The specimen was liver tumor tissue from sampling region 5. Indicated subset: tumor region T5, tumor centre. All receptors come from a woman aged 60-70 years with primary liver carcinoma and hepatitis B virus infection.

In regard to this clonotype: One end of the junction varies from germline; a read error may be responsible. This chain uses TRBV10-3 with TRBJ2-7; 9 nucleotides agree with TRBD1. The CDR3 runs 15 residues. CDR1 and CDR2 (germline): ENHRY, SYGVKD. CDR3 residues: CAISPGGTGNYEQYF. CDR3 DNA sequence: TGCGCCATTAGCCCTGGGGGGACAGGGAACTACGAGCAGTACTTC.

J is TRBJ2-4 and V is TRBV29-1; TRBD2 agrees at 7 bases. CDR1 is SQVTM, CDR2 ANQGSEA, per germline. The CDR3 has 12 residues. CDR3 DNA sequence: TGCAGTGTCGGAATCGGGGGGTACACTCAGTACTTC. Amino acids: CSVGIGGYTQYF. Supplemented by reference TRBV29-1 and TRBJ2-4, the full variable domain reads SAVISQKPSRDICQRGTSLTIQCQVDSQVTMMFWYRQQPGQSLTLIATANQGSEATYESGFVIDKFPISRPNLTFSTLTVSNMSPEDSSIYLCSVGIGGYTQYFGAGTRLSVL.

About this clonotype: One end of the junction does not line up with germline, which may come from a read error. V and J are TRBV11-2 and TRBJ2-1; D is perhaps TRBD1 or TRBD2 (5 bases each). This CDR3 region has 14 residues. CDR1 is SGHAT and CDR2 is FQNNGV in the germline V gene. DNA of the CDR3: TGTGCCAGCAGCCCCCGGGGCCCCTGCAATGAACAGTTCTTC. This sequence encodes CASSPRGPCNEQFF.

In its sample, this clonotype was seen many times. The gene calls are TRBV12-3 or TRBV12-4 and TRBJ2-7; D remains unclear. Trimming removed 5 bases at V and 2 bases at J, with 13 bases between. The CDR3 has 14 amino acids. In DNA form, the CDR3 reads TGTGCCAGCAGTAGAAGCATACCTCCCTACGAGCAGTACTTC. It codes for CASSRSIPPYEQYF.

On this clonotype itself: Given a much more abundant clone one base away, this may be a read error. The CDR3 nucleotides are TGTGCCAACAAGGCGGGAGGTACCTCTCGCACAGATACGCAGTATTTT. This encodes CANKAGGTSRTDTQYF. V and J are TRBV5-4 and TRBJ2-3, with TRBD2 identical over 8 bases. Germline lookup yields CDR1 SGHNT and CDR2 YYREEE (reference sequence). The ends lost 9 bases at V and 1 base at J; junction bases unmatched: 13. This CDR3 is 16 amino acids long.

As to this clonotype: The CDR3 end shows no conserved phenylalanine or tryptophan, and so a read error is likely. The chain is built from TRBV5-4 and TRBJ2-5, with 7 bases that match TRBD2. Trimming removed 5 bases from V and 4 bases from J; junction bases left unmatched: 5. Germline V gene sequence: CDR1 SGHNT, CDR2 YYREEE (reference sequence). This CDR3 is 13 amino acids long. The CDR3 coding sequence is TGTGCCAGCAGAGCGACTAGCCTAGAGACCCAGTACTTA. The encoded protein is CASRATSLETQYL.

To note about this clonotype: The junction differs from germline at one of its ends, possibly a read error. The V gene is TRBV11-2, the J gene TRBJ2-7; 11 bases align to TRBD2. The CDR3 spans 18 residues. CDR1 and CDR2 from the germline V gene are SGHAT and FQNNGV. The CDR3 nucleotides are TGTACCAGCAGCTTGGGACTTGGTAGCGGGAGGGGCTCCTACGAGCAGTACTTC. Its protein product is CTSSLGLGSGRGSYEQYF.

Worth noting for this clonotype: The germline gene is not matched at one end of the junction; a read error may be the cause. The gene calls are TRBV6-5 and TRBJ2-7; D might be TRBD2 (5 bases). This CDR3 region has 16 residues. From germline, CDR1 is MNHEY and CDR2 SVGAGI. The chain's CDR3 is CASSRSSRVLGFEQYF. Written as DNA, the CDR3 is TGTGCCAGCAGCAGGTCTAGCCGAGTTTTAGGCTTCGAGCAGTATTTC.

To note about this clonotype: Its ends do not fully match the called genes, so a read error is possible. The rearrangement links TRBV29-1 to TRBJ1-1, with a possible D match to TRBD1 (5 bases). The CDR3 runs to 12 residues. The germline V gene has CDR1 SQVTM and CDR2 ANQGSEA. Here the CDR3 reads CSVRNSDTEALF. CDR3 nucleotide sequence: TGTAGCGTTAGGAATTCGGACACTGAAGCTCTCTTT.

By frequency in the sample, this clonotype is medium-sized (0.01 to 0.1%). The J gene is TRBJ2-7, the V gene TRBV6-5; 10 nucleotides align to TRBD2. The V segment lost 6 bases and the J segment 4 bases; nucleotides outside the gene matches: 3. The CDR3 is 13 amino acids. Germline V gene lookup returns CDR1 MNHEY and CDR2 SVGAGI. For the CDR3, the DNA is TGTGCCAGCAGACTAGCGGGAAGATACGAGCAGTACTTC. As protein: CASRLAGRYEQYF.

This clonotype was seen a handful of times. Given a much more abundant clone one base away, this may be a read error. The chain is built from TRBV6-1 and TRBJ1-2; D unclear. Trimming took 6 bases from V and 8 from J, leaving 13 bases between them. The CDR3 sequence is 12 residues long. Looked up from germline, CDR1 is MNHNS and CDR2 is SASEGT. The CDR3 here is CASSPGEEGYTF. CDR3 nucleotide sequence: TGTGCCAGCAGCCCCGGGGAGGAGGGCTACACCTTC.

This sequence joins TRBV11-2 and TRBJ2-3, with a tentative D call TRBD1 (5 bases). Germline lookup yields CDR1 SGHAT and CDR2 FQNNGV. The CDR3 length is 14 residues. CDR3 DNA sequence: TGTGTCGACAGCTTAGATCGAGAGACAGATACGCAGTATTTT. Translating gives CVDSLDRETDTQYF.

Of note for this clonotype: One end of the junction fails to match germline, which may point to a read error. The chain uses TRBV11-3 and TRBJ2-7, with D unresolved. This CDR3 contains 15 residues. Germline V gene lookup returns CDR1 SGHNT and CDR2 YENEEA. CDR3 nucleotides: TGTGCCAGCAGCTTTGCCCAGAGCCTTATCAACGAACAGTACTTC. Translated, it gives CASSFAQSLINEQYF.

Details on this clonotype: Relative to the germline gene, one junction end is altered; a read error may explain this. J is TRBJ2-1 and V is TRBV11-2, with D unresolved. The CDR3 sequence is 11 residues long. CDR1 and CDR2 (germline): SGHAT, FQNNGV. CDR3 in DNA: TGTGCCAGCAGCCTGCAGAATGAGCAGCTCTTC. Translating gives CASSLQNEQLF.

As regards this clonotype: This could be a read error, since a much larger clone is one nucleotide away. The V call is TRBV12-5, the J call TRBJ2-6; unclear D gene. CDR3 length: 13 amino acids. CDR1 is LGHNT and CDR2 is FRNRAP in the germline V gene. Trimming left V 7 bases short and J 0 bases short, with 4 bases between. This CDR3 reads CASAVSGANVLTF. The CDR3 nucleotides read TGTGCTAGTGCCGTCTCTGGGGCCAACGTCCTGACTTTC.

This chain connects TRBV5-1 to TRBJ1-3, with 7 bases fitting TRBD1. V trimming: 2 bases; J trimming: 2 bases; junction bases outside the gene matches: 4. In germline, CDR1 is SGHRS, CDR2 YFSETQ. This CDR3 spans 15 amino acids. The chain's CDR3 is CASSLTGTAGNTIYF. The CDR3 DNA reads TGCGCCAGCAGCTTAACCGGGACAGCTGGAAACACCATATATTTT.

Remarks on this clonotype: A much more abundant neighbour one base away suggests this may be a read error. The chain employs TRBV6-5 and TRBJ1-5; D ambiguous. Germline CDR1 is MNHEY and CDR2 is SVGAGI. The CDR3 has 13 amino acids. The CDR3 DNA reads as TGTGCCAGCAGTTCCGGCGTCAATCAGCCCCAGCGTTTT. This gives the protein CASSSGVNQPQRF.

This clonotype was seen at least ten times. The J gene is TRBJ2-7, the V gene TRBV6-6; D ambiguous. With 5 bases removed from V and 5 bases from J, the gap between germline ends came to 7 bases. The CDR3 spans 11 residues. Looked up from germline, CDR1 is MNHNY and CDR2 is SVGAGI (reference sequence). The CDR3 DNA follows: TGTGCCAGCAGTCAGAAACACGAGCAGTACTTC. Residues: CASSQKHEQYF.

This clonotype was recorded many times. This chain connects TRBV6-5 to TRBJ2-7, with 14 positions matching TRBD2. The length of the CDR3 is 18 residues. Germline V gene sequence: CDR1 MNHEY, CDR2 SVGAGI. V lost 2 bases, J lost 4 bases, and 10 bases stayed unmatched. DNA for the CDR3: TGTGCCAGCAGTTACGCGGGGACTAGCGGGAGTGGGGCGTACGAGCAGTACTTC. This gives the protein CASSYAGTSGSGAYEQYF.

In the case of this clonotype: One junction end does not reproduce the germline sequence, and a read error may be involved. The chain recombines TRBV11-2 with TRBJ1-2; unclear D gene. Germline CDR1 SGHAT, CDR2 FQNNGV. This CDR3 has 13 amino acids. CDR3 sequence (DNA): TGTCCCAGCAGCTTAGCCAGAAACTATGGCTACACCTTC. Protein sequence: CPSSLARNYGYTF. Full variable domain (missing parts from reference TRBV11-2 and TRBJ1-2): EAGVAQSPRYKIIEKRQSVAFWCNPISGHATLYWYQQILGQGPKLLIQFQNNGVVDDSQLPKDRFSAERLKGVDSTLKIQPAKLEDSAVYLCPSSLARNYGYTFGSGTRLTVV.

Of note for this clonotype: At one end the junction does not follow the germline gene, possibly because of a read error. The chain combines TRBV11-2 with TRBJ2-2; maybe TRBD2 (5 bases). CDR3 length: 14 residues. From germline, CDR1 is SGHAT and CDR2 FQNNGV. The CDR3 DNA is TGTACCAGCAGCTTACACCCGAACACCGGGGAGCTGTCTTTT. It codes for CTSSLHPNTGELSF.

This rearrangement joins TRBV11-2 to TRBJ2-3; either TRBD1 or TRBD2 may fit D (6 bases each). There are 17 residues in the CDR3. Looked up from germline, CDR1 is SGHAT and CDR2 is FQNNGV. Trimming removed 7 bases from V and 10 bases from J, with 30 bases in between. The DNA of the CDR3 is TGTGCCAGCACCTTGACGGGGGCGATCAGTATAGGGGATGCGCAGTATTTT. It yields the protein CASTLTGAISIGDAQYF.